This TCR beta chain emerged from a study of T cells in Graves' hyperthyroidism and ophthalmopathy. This clonotype has a count of ten or more. Its antigen is not identified. General study points: The model anticipated ophthalmopathy a median about 7 months pre-onset.

Stable hyperthyroidism: no ophthalmopathy progression over 18 months of follow-up. The diagnostic basis comprised clinical symptoms, serum thyroxine and TRAb, thyroid ultrasound and orbital computed tomography. From RNA transcripts, TCR beta CDR3 regions were amplified. First-round RT-PCR targeting the TCR CDR3 was performed with the HTBI primer set. TCRdb re-derived calls from the multiplex PCR reads in MiXCR, one entry per CDR3 protein. The table has under 400,000 distinct CDR3 sequences, around 13% seen once. CDR1 SGHVS and CDR2 FQNEAQ come from the germline V gene. CDR3 length equals 14 residues. Trimming pared 0 bases from V and 4 bases from J, leaving 9 bases between.

The source of this sequence is a woman aged 55-69 years with Graves' hyperthyroidism. Sequencing was done on a sample of blood. V and J are TRBV7-8 and TRBJ1-1, with D uncertain. CDR3 in amino acids: CASSLAVVSTEAFF. In DNA, the CDR3 is TGTGCCAGCAGCTTAGCAGTCGTCAGCACTGAAGCTTTCTTT.